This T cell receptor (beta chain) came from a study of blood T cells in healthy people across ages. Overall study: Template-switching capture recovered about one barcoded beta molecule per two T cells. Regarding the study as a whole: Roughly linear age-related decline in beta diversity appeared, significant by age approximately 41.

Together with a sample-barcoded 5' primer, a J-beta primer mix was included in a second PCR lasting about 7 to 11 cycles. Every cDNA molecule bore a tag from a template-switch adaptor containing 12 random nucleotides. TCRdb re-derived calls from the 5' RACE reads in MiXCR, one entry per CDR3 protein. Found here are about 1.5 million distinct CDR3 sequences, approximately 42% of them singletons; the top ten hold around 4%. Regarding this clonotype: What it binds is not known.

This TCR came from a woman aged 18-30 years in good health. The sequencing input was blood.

CDR3: CASSYYRGRGPLYGYTF. The CDR3 region has the DNA TGTGCCAGCAGTTACTACAGGGGGCGCGGGCCTTTATATGGCTACACCTTC. This chain connects TRBV6-5 to TRBJ1-2; 9 bases map to TRBD1. Germline CDR1 and CDR2: MNHEY and SVGAGI. The CDR3 spans 17 residues. V lost 1 base and J lost 5; bases outside the gene matches: 11.